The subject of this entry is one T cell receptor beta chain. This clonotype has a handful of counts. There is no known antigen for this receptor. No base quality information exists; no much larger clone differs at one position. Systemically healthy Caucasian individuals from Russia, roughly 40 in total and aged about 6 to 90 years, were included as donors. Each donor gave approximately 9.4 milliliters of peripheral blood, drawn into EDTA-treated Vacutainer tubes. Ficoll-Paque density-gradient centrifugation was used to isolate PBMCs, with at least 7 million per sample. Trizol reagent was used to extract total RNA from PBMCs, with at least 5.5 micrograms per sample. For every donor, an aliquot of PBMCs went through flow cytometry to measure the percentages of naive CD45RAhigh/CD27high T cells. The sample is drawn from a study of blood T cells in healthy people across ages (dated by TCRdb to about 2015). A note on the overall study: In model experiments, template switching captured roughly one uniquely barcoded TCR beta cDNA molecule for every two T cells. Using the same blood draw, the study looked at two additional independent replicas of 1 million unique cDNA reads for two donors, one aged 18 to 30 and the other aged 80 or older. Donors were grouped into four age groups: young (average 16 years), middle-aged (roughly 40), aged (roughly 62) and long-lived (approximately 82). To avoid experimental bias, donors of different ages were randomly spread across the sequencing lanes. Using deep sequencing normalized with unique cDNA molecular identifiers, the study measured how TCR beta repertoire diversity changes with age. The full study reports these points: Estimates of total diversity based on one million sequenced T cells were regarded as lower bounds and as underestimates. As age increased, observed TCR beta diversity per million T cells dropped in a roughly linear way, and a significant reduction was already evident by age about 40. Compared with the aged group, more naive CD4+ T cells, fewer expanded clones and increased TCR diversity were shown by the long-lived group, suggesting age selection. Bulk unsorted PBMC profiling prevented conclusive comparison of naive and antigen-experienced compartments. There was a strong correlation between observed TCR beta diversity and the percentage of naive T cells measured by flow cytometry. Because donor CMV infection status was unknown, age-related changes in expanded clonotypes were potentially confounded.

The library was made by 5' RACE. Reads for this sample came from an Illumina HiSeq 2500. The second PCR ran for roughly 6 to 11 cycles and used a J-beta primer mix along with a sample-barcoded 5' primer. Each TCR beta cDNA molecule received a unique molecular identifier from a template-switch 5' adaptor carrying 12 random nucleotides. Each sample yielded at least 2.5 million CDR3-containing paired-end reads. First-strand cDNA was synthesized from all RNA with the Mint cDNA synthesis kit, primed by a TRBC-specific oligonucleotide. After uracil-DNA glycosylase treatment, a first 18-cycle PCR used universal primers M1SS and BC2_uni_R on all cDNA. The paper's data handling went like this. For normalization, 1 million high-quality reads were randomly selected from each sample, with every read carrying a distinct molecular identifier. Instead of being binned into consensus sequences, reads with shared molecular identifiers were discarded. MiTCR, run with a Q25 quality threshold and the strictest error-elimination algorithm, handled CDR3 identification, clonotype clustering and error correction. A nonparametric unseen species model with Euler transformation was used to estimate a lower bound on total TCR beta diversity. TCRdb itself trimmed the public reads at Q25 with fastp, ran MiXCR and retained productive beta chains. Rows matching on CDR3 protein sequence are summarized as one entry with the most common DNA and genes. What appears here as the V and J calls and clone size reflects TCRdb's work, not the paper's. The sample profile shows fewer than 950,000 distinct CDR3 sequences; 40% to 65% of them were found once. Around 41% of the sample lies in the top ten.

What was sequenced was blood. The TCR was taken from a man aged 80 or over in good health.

The DNA sequence follows: TGTGCCAGCAGTCCCTCGGCGGGGACAGTCCAATACGAGCAGTACTTC. This translates into CASSPSAGTVQYEQYF. Recombination joined TRBV27 with TRBJ2-7, with a tentative D gene TRBD1 over 7 matching bases. CDR1 and CDR2 are drawn from the germline V gene (reference sequence): MNHEY, SMNVEV. Measured from the cysteine to the phenylalanine, the CDR3 is 16 residues long. Only the CDR3 portion is preserved as DNA: 48 bases, with reading frame beginning at the first base. Trimming costs V 5 bases and J 4 bases, and their ends lie 21 bases apart.